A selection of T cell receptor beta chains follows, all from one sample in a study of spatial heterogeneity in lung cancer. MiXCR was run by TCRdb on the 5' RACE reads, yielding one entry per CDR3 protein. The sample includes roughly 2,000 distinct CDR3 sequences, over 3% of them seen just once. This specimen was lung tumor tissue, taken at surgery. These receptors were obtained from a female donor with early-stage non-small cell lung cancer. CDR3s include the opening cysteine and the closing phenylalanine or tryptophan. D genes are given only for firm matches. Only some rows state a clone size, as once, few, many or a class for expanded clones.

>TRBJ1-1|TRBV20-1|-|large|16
TGCAGTGCTCCCGGCGTAACAGGAAACATGAACACTGAAGCTTTCTTT
CSAPGVTGNMNTEAFF
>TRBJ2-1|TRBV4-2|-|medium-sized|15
TGTGCCAGCAGCCAAGAAAGTACGCTAGCCAATGAGCAGTTCTTC
CASSQESTLANEQFF
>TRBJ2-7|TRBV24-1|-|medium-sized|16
TGTGCCACCAGTCCCCGGCACTCGACGAATAGTTACGAGCAGTACTTC
CATSPRHSTNSYEQYF
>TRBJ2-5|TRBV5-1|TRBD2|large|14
TGCGCCAGCAGCGGACTAGGACTAGCGGAGACCCAGTACTTC
CASSGLGLAETQYF
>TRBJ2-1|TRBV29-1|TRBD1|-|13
TGCAGCGCGGGACAGTGGCCTGGGCATGAGCAGTTCTTC
CSAGQWPGHEQFF
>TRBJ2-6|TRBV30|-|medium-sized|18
TGTGCCTGGAGCGGGCTTTCAACAGGGTACTCTGGGGCCAACGTCCTGACTTTC
CAWSGLSTGYSGANVLTF
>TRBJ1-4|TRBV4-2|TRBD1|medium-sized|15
TGTGCCAGCAGCCTAGCCAGGACAGGCGAGGAAAAACTGTTTTTT
CASSLARTGEEKLFF
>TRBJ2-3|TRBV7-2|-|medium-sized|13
TGTGCCAGCGGCCAGCGCCGCACAGATACGCAGTATTTT
CASGQRRTDTQYF
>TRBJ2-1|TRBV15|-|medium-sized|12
TGTGCCACCAGCAGAGATAGTAATGAGCAGTTCTTC
CATSRDSNEQFF
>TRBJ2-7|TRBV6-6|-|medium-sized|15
TGTGCCAGCAGTACCCCGACCCTAAACTCCTACGAGCAGTACTTC
CASSTPTLNSYEQYF
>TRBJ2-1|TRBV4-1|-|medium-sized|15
TGCGCCAGCAGCCAAGATGGGGCCGGTCGGAATGAGCAGTTCTTC
CASSQDGAGRNEQFF
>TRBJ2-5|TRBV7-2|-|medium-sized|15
TGTGCCAGCAGCTTAGGCTTTCACACAAGCCAGACCCAGTACTTC
CASSLGFHTSQTQYF
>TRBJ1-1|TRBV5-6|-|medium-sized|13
TGTGCCAGCAGCTTGGATGGGGGCACTGAAGCTTTCTTT
CASSLDGGTEAFF
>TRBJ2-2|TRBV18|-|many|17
TGTGCCAGCTCACCATCCCCCATAGGGGCGAACACCGGGGAGCTGTTTTTT
CASSPSPIGANTGELFF
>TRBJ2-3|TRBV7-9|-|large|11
TGTGCCAGCAGCTTAGATAATACGCAGTATTTT
CASSLDNTQYF
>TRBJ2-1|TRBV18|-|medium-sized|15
TGTGCCAGCTCACCCGAGCAGGACTCCTACAATGAGCAGTTCTTC
CASSPEQDSYNEQFF
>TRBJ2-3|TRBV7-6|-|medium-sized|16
TGTGCCAGCAGCTTAGCCGGCGCCAGGGCCTCAGATACGCAGTATTTT
CASSLAGARASDTQYF
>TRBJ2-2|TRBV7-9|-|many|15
TGTGCCAGCAGATCACCTGGAGCGGGCACCGGGGAGCTGTTTTTT
CASRSPGAGTGELFF
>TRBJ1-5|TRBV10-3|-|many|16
TGTGCCATCAGTGCATCTGGCGGGAGGGGCAATCAGCCCCAGCATTTT
CAISASGGRGNQPQHF
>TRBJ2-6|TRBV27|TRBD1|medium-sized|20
TGTGCCAGCAGAATACCCCCGGGACAGGCCCTTTGGGGCTGGGCCAACGTCCTGACTTTC
CASRIPPGQALWGWANVLTF
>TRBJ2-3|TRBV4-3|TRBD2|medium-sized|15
TGCGCCAGCAGCCAAGGACTAGCGGGCACAGATACGCAGTATTTT
CASSQGLAGTDTQYF
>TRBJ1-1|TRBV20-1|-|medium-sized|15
TGCAGTGCTAGCCCTCCCGGGGGCCGGGACACTGAAGCTTTCTTT
CSASPPGGRDTEAFF
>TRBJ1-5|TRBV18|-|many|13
TGTGCCAGCTCACCGTCAGATAATCAGCCCCAGCATTTT
CASSPSDNQPQHF
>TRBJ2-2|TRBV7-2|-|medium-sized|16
TGTGCCAGCAGCCCCCAAGAGGGGACATTCACCGGGGAGCTGTTTTTT
CASSPQEGTFTGELFF
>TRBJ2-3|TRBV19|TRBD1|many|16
TGTGCCAGTAAAAAGCTGATACAGGGGGCATCAGATACGCAGTATTTT
CASKKLIQGASDTQYF
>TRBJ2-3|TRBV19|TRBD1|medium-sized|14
TGTGCCAGTAGTTGGGGGACAGACACAGATACGCAGTATTTT
CASSWGTDTDTQYF
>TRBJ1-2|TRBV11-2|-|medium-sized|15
TGTGCCAGCAGTCCTTCGGGGGCTTGGGACTATGGCTACACCTTC
CASSPSGAWDYGYTF
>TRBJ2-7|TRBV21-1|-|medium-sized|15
TGTGCCAGCAGCAAAGTACTAGGGGACCTCTACGAGCAGTACTTC
CASSKVLGDLYEQYF
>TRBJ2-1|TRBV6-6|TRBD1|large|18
TGTGCCAGCAGTTCGGATGGGACAGGGGGGAGCTCCTACAATGAGCAGTTCTTC
CASSSDGTGGSSYNEQFF
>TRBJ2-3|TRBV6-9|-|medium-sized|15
TGTGCCAGCAGTTATTCTACCGGGGCTGGAGATACGCAGTATTTT
CASSYSTGAGDTQYF
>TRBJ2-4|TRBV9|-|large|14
TGTGCCAGCAGCGTAGGTTGGACAAAAAACATTCAGTACTTC
CASSVGWTKNIQYF